This TCR beta chain is from a study of shared clonotypes between healthy human individuals. Study results and caveats: Relative to memory subsets, naive subsets generally showed larger estimated richness.

About this clone: Antigen: not known.

Splitting the CD4+ cells yielded a CD45RA+ naive subset and a CD45RA-negative memory subset. Libraries were prepared by immunoSEQ multiplex PCR; TCRdb keeps only in-frame clonotypes and omits some of them. The sample includes about 1 million clones, about 70% of them seen just once. V was trimmed by 2 bases and J by 0 bases, leaving 12 bases between them. From germline, CDR1 is KGHSH and CDR2 LQKENI. There are 16 residues in the CDR3. The sequenced sample consisted of memory CD4+ T cells sorted from blood. Subset: CD45RA-negative fraction. V usage is TRBV18 and J usage is TRBJ2-3; D may be TRBD1 (6 bases). This TCR was recovered from a man younger than 30 in good health. The CDR3 sequence is CASSPEVGHSTDTQYF. DNA of the CDR3: TGTGCCAGCTCACCAGAGGTGGGACATAGCACAGATACGCAGTATTTT.